This T cell receptor beta chain originates from a study of blood T cell repertoires in COVID-19. After removal of 3 bases from V and 9 bases from J, the junction contained 17 bases not matched to a gene. The CDR3 has 18 amino acids. Germline CDR1 LNHDA, CDR2 SQIVND (reference sequence). Authors' data handling: Counts of nucleated cells, estimated from reference gene primer amplification, were obtained. Using immunoSEQ multiplex PCR, the repertoire was profiled, and TCRdb retains in-frame clones only, with some absent. Clonal size and the V and J genes are those of that table, whereas D and trimming came from the DNA. Of 200,000 or so clones in the sample, over 75% were seen once. Recruited during active infection, patients (from Seattle) were subsequently followed longitudinally.

The origin of this receptor is a person between 65 and 79 years old with COVID-19, enrolled during active disease. Input material: peripheral blood. The rearrangement joins TRBV19 to TRBJ1-4; TRBD1 matches 9 bases. The CDR3 loop reads CASSILPPGQGTFQKLFF. In nucleotides, the CDR3 is TGTGCCAGTAGTATCCTCCCCCCGGGACAGGGCACATTTCAAAAACTGTTTTTT.